These 10 T cell receptor beta chains share one sample of origin, sequenced in a study of response to subunit inactivated influenza vaccine. One entry per CDR3 protein results from TCRdb running MiXCR on the RT-PCR reads. This sample yields hundreds of thousands of distinct CDR3 sequences, of which around 13% are seen a single time; 6.5% to 8.5% belongs to the top ten. The sample consisted of PBMCs from blood, taken less than 15 days before vaccination. These TCRs come from a man between 45 and 60 years old who received an inactivated influenza vaccine.

There are a few counts of this clonotype. The genes are TRBV4-1 and TRBJ2-1; no firm D call. The CDR3 totals 16 residues. Trimming stripped 0 bases from V and 3 bases from J, with 12 bases between. The germline gives CDR1 MGHRA, CDR2 YSYEKL. CDR3: CASSQDDKVLYNEQFF. The CDR3 nucleotides read TGCGCCAGCAGCCAAGACGACAAGGTCCTCTACAATGAGCAGTTCTTC.

Of note for this clonotype: A much more abundant neighbour one base away suggests this may be a read error. Here the CDR3 reads CASSWAVNTEAFF. The CDR3 nucleotides read TGCGCCAGCAGCTGGGCGGTGAACACTGAAGCTTTCTTT. The V gene is TRBV5-1, the J gene TRBJ1-1; D is unclear. From germline, CDR1 is SGHRS and CDR2 YFSETQ. V lost 3 bases to trimming and J lost 0 bases, with 6 bases between them. The CDR3 contains 13 residues.

This clonotype was picked up a small number of times. The chain couples TRBV4-3 to TRBJ2-2, with D tentatively TRBD1 (6 bases). CDR3 size: 17 residues. The V gene lost 0 bases and the J gene lost 0 bases, with 11 bases spanning the gap. Germline lookup yields CDR1 LGHNA and CDR2 YSLEER. Here the CDR3 DNA reads TGCGCCAGCAGCCAAGATAGAAGACAGGCGAACACCGGGGAGCTGTTTTTT. Amino acid sequence: CASSQDRRQANTGELFF.

In this sample, this clonotype turned up a few times. The J gene is TRBJ2-1, the V gene TRBV5-1, with TRBD2 matching over 9 bases. Per germline, CDR1 SGHRS and CDR2 YFSETQ. The CDR3 has 16 residues. With 4 bases clipped from V and 7 bases from J, the junction kept 12 bases outside the gene matches. CDR3 DNA sequence: TGCGCCAGCAGCCCGGCGGGGGGGGCTTGGGGGAATGAGCAGTTCTTC. As protein: CASSPAGGAWGNEQFF.

As concerns this clonotype: A much larger clone sits a single nucleotide away, making a read error possible. This chain connects TRBV20-1 to TRBJ1-6; D is unresolved. This CDR3 is built from 12 residues. V dropped 6 bases and J dropped 11 bases, with 14 bases sitting between them. Germline V lookup: CDR1 DFQATT, CDR2 SNEGSKA (reference sequence). In DNA form, the CDR3 reads TGCAGTGCCGAGATCGGGAATGCACCCCTCCACTTT. Translating gives CSAEIGNAPLHF.

This chain joins TRBV6-2 or TRBV6-3 and TRBJ2-2; D is unresolved. The CDR3 is 15 residues long. The germline V gene encodes CDR1 MNHEY and CDR2 SVGEGT. The V end lost 5 bases, the J end lost 6 bases, and 16 bases lay between the germline ends. In DNA form, the CDR3 reads TGTGCCAGCAGTGTACATAAAGTCCTGCCCGGGGAGCTGTTTTTT. Its translation: CASSVHKVLPGELFF.

This clonotype occurred a few times. The V call is TRBV10-3, the J call TRBJ2-1, with D perhaps TRBD1 (6 bases). The V gene's germline CDR1 is ENHRY and CDR2 SYGVKD. V was shortened by 6 bases and J by 0 bases, with 15 bases between the two germline ends. The CDR3 sequence is 16 residues long. CDR3 region: CAISRLQGFSYNEQFF. Written as DNA, the CDR3 is TGTGCCATCAGCCGCCTACAGGGATTCTCCTACAATGAGCAGTTCTTC.

The chain has TRBV12-3 or TRBV12-4 and TRBJ2-5; 8 bases map to TRBD2. The CDR3 is made up of 14 amino acids. The V gene end was trimmed by 8 bases and the J gene end by 5 bases; junction bases not matched to a gene: 10. The CDR3 loop reads CASLISGVWETQYF. CDR3 DNA: TGTGCCAGCCTCATTAGCGGGGTATGGGAGACCCAGTACTTC.

This chain links TRBV27 with TRBJ2-7, with 7 bases fitting TRBD1. J lost 4 bases, V lost 4 bases, and 22 bases had no gene match. The CDR3 covers 19 residues. Germline loops: CDR1 MNHEY, CDR2 SMNVEV (reference sequence). The CDR3 DNA reads TGTGCCAGCAGTTACTCCAAACCAAAACAGGGGACGTATATATACGAGCAGTACTTC. This encodes CASSYSKPKQGTYIYEQYF.

The V call is TRBV20-1, the J call TRBJ2-7; 11 bases agree with TRBD2. The CDR3 is 15 residues long. Germline V gene data show CDR1 as DFQATT and CDR2 as SNEGSKA (reference sequence). J was trimmed by 4 bases and V by 7 bases; bases with no gene match: 12. The CDR3 spells CSVLSGRAGIYEQYF. The CDR3 region has the DNA TGCAGTGTTCTTAGCGGGAGGGCCGGGATATACGAGCAGTACTTC.